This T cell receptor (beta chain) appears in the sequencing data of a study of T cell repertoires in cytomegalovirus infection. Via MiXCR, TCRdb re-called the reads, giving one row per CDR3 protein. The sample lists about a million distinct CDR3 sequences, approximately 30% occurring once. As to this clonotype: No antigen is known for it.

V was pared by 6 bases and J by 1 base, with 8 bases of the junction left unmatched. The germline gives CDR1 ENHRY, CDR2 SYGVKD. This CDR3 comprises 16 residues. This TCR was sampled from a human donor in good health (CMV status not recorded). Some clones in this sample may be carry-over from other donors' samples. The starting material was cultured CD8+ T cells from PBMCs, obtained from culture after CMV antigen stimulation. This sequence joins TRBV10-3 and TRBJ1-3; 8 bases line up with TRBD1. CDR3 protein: CAIRSQGALSGNTIYF. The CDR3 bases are TGTGCCATCAGATCTCAGGGGGCTTTATCTGGAAACACCATATATTTT.